The entry that follows covers one TCR beta chain sequence. Antigen unknown. The PCR contained 60 Vbeta and 13 Jbeta primers. Data came from immunoSEQ multiplex PCR; TCRdb stores just in-frame clones and leaves some out. The listing contains some 52,000 clones. These data belong to a study of cytomegalovirus exposure and HLA in healthy donors. At the level of the study: A data release that came early held some 84 million unique TCRs from HLA-typed donors.

CDR1 is MDHEN, CDR2 SYDVKM, per germline. The CDR3 contains 15 residues. J gave up 1 base and V 5 bases, and 4 bases lay outside the gene matches. General observations from the study: A later analysis found TCR association rates differed by HLA locus, highest for DRB1 and lowest for HLA-C. Across all donors, roughly uniform sequencing depth was an assumption of the presence/absence analyses. CMV serostatus alone was available as immune exposure information.

The TCR comes from a woman aged 60-75 years in good health and CMV-seropositive. Sequencing was carried out using PBMCs. This rearrangement joins TRBV28 to TRBJ2-3, with 9 bases fitting TRBD1. The CDR3 is CASSRTGAGTDTQYF. CDR3 nucleotides: TGTGCCAGCAGTCGGACAGGGGCGGGCACAGATACGCAGTATTTT. Supplemented by reference TRBV28 and TRBJ2-3, the full variable domain reads DVKVTQSSRYLVKRTGEKVFLECVQDMDHENMFWYRQDPGLGLRLIYFSYDVKMKEKGDIPEGYSVSREKKERFSLILESASTNQTSMYLCASSRTGAGTDTQYFGPGTRLTVL.